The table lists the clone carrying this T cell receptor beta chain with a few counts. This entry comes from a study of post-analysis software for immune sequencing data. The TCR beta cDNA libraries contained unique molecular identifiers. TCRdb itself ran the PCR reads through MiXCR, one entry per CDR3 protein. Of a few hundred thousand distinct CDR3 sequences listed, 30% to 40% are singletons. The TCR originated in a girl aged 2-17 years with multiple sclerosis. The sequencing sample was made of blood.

DNA for the CDR3: TGTGCCAGCAGCTTAGGGCCAGCGGGGACCTACGAGCAGTACTTC. Translated: CASSLGPAGTYEQYF. The chain couples TRBV7-6 to TRBJ2-7; 7 nucleotides align to TRBD2. J lost 2 bases, V lost 1 base, and 5 bases had no gene match. Germline V gene sequence: CDR1 SGHVS, CDR2 FNYEAQ. The CDR3 contains 15 residues.